Detailed here is one T cell receptor (beta chain). The entry originates in a study of blood T cell repertoires in COVID-19. For the study at large: From the United States, Italy and Spain came samples of acute and convalescent COVID-19. The cDNA or gDNA used as material had been derived from T cells, B-cell-depleted T cells, or PBMCs.

The CDR3 extends over 12 amino acids. The germline V and J ends were trimmed by 3 bases and 6 bases, with 8 bases remaining between them. The authors' processing: Estimated nucleated cell counts came from reference gene primer amplification. Only in-frame clones appear in the TCRdb table, and some are missing; sequencing was by immunoSEQ multiplex PCR. V, J and clone size are those of that table, while D and trimming were read from the DNA. The table shows around 34,000 clones, with 75% to 90% occurring only once. The sequence came from a woman between 65 and 79 years old with acute or convalescent COVID-19. J is TRBJ2-5 and V is TRBV12-3 or TRBV12-4; no clear D gene. The sample consisted of peripheral blood. The CDR3 here is CASSLFSKTQYF. DNA of the CDR3: TGTGCCAGCAGTTTGTTTAGTAAGACCCAGTACTTC.